This TCR beta chain was sequenced during a study of blood T cell repertoires in COVID-19. Whole-study context: PBMCs, B-cell-depleted T cells, or T cells were the source of the cDNA or gDNA that made up the material.

Repertoires were generated with immunoSEQ multiplex PCR, while TCRdb's copy carries only in-frame clones and drops some. There are roughly 27,000 clones in the sample; about 91% occur only once, and about 15% lies in the top ten. CDR1 and CDR2 (germline): MDHEN, SYDVKM. CDR3 length: 15 amino acids. Trimming stripped 7 bases from V and 1 base from J, with 13 bases between. Sequencing input: peripheral blood. The sequence came from a human donor with active COVID-19. The donor label of this sample is uncertain. The chain couples TRBV28 to TRBJ1-4; no clear D. The CDR3 protein is CASIQAGLTNEKLFF. DNA of the CDR3: TGTGCCAGCATCCAGGCGGGGTTAACTAATGAAAAACTGTTTTTT.